Described below is a single T cell receptor beta chain sequence and its context. Its antigen is as yet unknown. The data were taken from a study of T cells in localized non-small cell lung cancer. General study results and limits: Appearances in adjacent lung were noted for a median approximately 52 of the top 100 tumor clones. Increased T cell density in blood showed an association with longer overall survival.

Some clones are missing from TCRdb's copy, which holds only in-frame ones; the method was immunoSEQ multiplex PCR. The sample shows some 24,000 clones, approximately 90% of them seen only once. This CDR3 comprises 17 residues. The V end lost 7 bases, the J end lost 1 base, and 20 bases lay between the germline ends. Germline lookup yields CDR1 LNHDA and CDR2 SQIVND (reference sequence). Sequencing was performed on peripheral blood, taken before any cancer treatment. The source is a woman aged 35-75 years with stage I lung adenocarcinoma. The chain carries TRBV19 and TRBJ1-5; perhaps TRBD1 as D (5 bases). CDR3 in DNA: TGTGCCAGTACCCCTTTCCAGGGTGCGATGAGCAATCAGCCCCAGCATTTT. It translates to CASTPFQGAMSNQPQHF.